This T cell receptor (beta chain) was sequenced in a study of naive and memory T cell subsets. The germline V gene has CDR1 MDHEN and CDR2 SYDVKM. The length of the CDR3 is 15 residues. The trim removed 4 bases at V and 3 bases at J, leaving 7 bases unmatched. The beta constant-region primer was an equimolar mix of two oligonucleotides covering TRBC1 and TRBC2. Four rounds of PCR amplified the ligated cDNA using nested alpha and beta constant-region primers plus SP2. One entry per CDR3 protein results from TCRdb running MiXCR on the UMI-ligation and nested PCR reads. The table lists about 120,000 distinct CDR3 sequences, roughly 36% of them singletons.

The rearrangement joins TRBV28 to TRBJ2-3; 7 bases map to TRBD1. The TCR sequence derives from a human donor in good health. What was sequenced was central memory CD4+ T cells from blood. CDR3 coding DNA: TGTGCCAGCAGTTCCCGAAAGGACAGGACAGATACGCAGTATTTT. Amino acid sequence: CASSSRKDRTDTQYF.